Following are 5 T cell receptor beta chains from one sample sequenced in a study of chemoradiotherapy in HPV16-positive cancers. Data came from immunoSEQ multiplex PCR; TCRdb stores just in-frame clones and leaves some out. The sample has nearly 35,000 clones; 80% to 95% are singletons. The starting material was blood, obtained from a patient who underwent chemoradiotherapy. The source is a human donor with HPV-associated anogenital cancer.

The chain employs TRBV4-1 and TRBJ2-2; 7 nucleotides align to TRBD1. The CDR3 totals 16 residues. Germline values: CDR1 MGHRA, CDR2 YSYEKL. The trim removed 1 base at V and 1 base at J, leaving 3 bases unmatched. Written as DNA, the CDR3 is TGCGCCAGCAGCCAAGGACAGGGACGGAACACCGGGGAGCTGTTTTTT. Its translation: CASSQGQGRNTGELFF.

J is TRBJ2-7 and V is TRBV4-3; the D gene is possibly TRBD1 (6 bases). Germline V lookup: CDR1 LGHNA, CDR2 YSLEER. V was clipped by 3 bases and J by 0 bases, with 15 bases between them. This CDR3 comprises 16 residues. CDR3 nucleotides: TGCGCCAGCAGCCAGTCTCCACAGGACAGCTCCTACGAGCAGTACTTC. Protein product: CASSQSPQDSSYEQYF.

The chain links TRBV6-5 to TRBJ1-6, with D unclear. Germline V CDR1 and CDR2: MNHEY, SVGAGI. The CDR3 runs 14 residues. Trimming cost V 2 bases and J 7 bases, with 9 bases left between them. The CDR3 loop reads CASSYGGLNSPLHF. CDR3 bases: TGTGCCAGCAGTTACGGAGGGTTAAATTCACCCCTCCACTTT.

The chain couples TRBV7-2 to TRBJ1-5; D call uncertain. The CDR3 is 13 amino acids. Between the trimmed V and J ends, which lost 0 bases and 5 bases, there was a span of 5 bases. The V gene's germline CDR1 is SGHTA and CDR2 FQGNSA. The CDR3 here is CASSLAPHQPQHF. The DNA for the CDR3 is TGTGCCAGCAGCTTAGCACCACATCAGCCCCAGCATTTT.

J is TRBJ2-3 and V is TRBV30; D remains ambiguous. The CDR3 consists of 13 residues. V lost 1 base, J lost 2 bases, and 7 bases lay in between. The germline gives CDR1 GTSNPN, CDR2 SVGIG (reference sequence). The CDR3 here is CAWSGKFTDTQYF. In nucleotides, the CDR3 is TGTGCCTGGAGTGGCAAGTTCACAGATACGCAGTATTTT.